The 4 T cell receptor beta chains reported below all come from one sample, sequenced in a study of graft-versus-host responses after intestinal transplantation. Here immunoSEQ multiplex PCR was the method, and the copy in TCRdb shows in-frame clones only, minus some. Of about 88,000 clones detected, roughly nine tenths appear once; the ten largest clones hold approximately 0.11%. Their antigen targets remain unknown. Sequencing was performed on unstimulated CD4+ T cells sorted from spleen or lymph node cells, taken before intestinal transplant. These receptors were obtained from a human donor who received an intestinal transplant.

The chain links TRBV18 to TRBJ2-7; TRBD1 matches 10 bases. The junction had 8 bases not matched to a gene; V was cut back by 2 bases and J by 10 bases. The germline V gene has CDR1 KGHSH and CDR2 LQKENI. The CDR3 is 14 amino acids. The CDR3: CASSPSGQGGDQYF. DNA for the CDR3: TGTGCCAGCTCACCATCCGGACAGGGGGGGGACCAGTACTTC.

The rearrangement links TRBV18 to TRBJ1-3, with 8 bases fitting TRBD1. This CDR3 is built from 20 residues. CDR1 KGHSH and CDR2 LQKENI come from the germline V gene. Losses at the gene ends were 6 bases for V and 2 bases for J; bases not matched to a gene: 21. This chain's CDR3 is CASSRTLSPGTGIAGNTIYF. CDR3 nucleotides: TGTGCCAGCTCCCGAACCCTAAGCCCGGGGACAGGTATCGCTGGAAACACCATATATTTT. Full variable domain (missing parts from reference TRBV18 and TRBJ1-3): NAGVMQNPRHLVRRRGQEARLRCSPMKGHSHVYWYRQLPEEGLKFMVYLQKENIIDESGMPKERFSAEFPKEGPSILRIQQVVRGDSAAYFCASSRTLSPGTGIAGNTIYFGEGSWLTVV.

This clone was detected only a few times. J is TRBJ2-1 and V is TRBV7-3, with TRBD2 identical over 13 bases. Germline CDR1 is SGHTA and CDR2 is FQGTGA. Germline trimming cut 1 base from V and 3 bases from J; bases unmatched to any gene: 6. This CDR3 spans 18 amino acids. CDR3 region: CASSLIPGLAGFYNEQFF. The DNA of the CDR3 is TGTGCCAGCAGCTTAATCCCGGGACTAGCGGGATTCTACAATGAGCAGTTCTTC.

The V and J genes are TRBV7-2 and TRBJ2-7; 7 bases agree with TRBD1. CDR1 SGHTA and CDR2 FQGNSA come from the germline V gene. CDR3 length: 13 amino acids. The ends lost 4 bases at V and 6 bases at J; junction bases unmatched: 6. CDR3 protein: CASSSRTGSEQYF. CDR3 sequence (DNA): TGTGCCAGCAGCTCCCGGACAGGTTCCGAGCAGTACTTC.